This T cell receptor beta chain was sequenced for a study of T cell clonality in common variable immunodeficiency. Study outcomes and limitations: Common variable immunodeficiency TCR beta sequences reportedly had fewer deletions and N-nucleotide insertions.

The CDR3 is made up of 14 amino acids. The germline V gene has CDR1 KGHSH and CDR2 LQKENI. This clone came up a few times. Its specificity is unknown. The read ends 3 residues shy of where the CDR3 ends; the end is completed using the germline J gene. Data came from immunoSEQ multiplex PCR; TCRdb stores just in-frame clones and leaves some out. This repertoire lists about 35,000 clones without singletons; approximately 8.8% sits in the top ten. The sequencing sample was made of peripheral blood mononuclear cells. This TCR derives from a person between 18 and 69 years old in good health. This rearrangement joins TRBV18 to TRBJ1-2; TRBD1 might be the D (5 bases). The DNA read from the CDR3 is TGTGCCAGCTCACCGGGACTAGCGGGCAACGAA. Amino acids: CASSPGLAGNE. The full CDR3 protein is CASSPGLAGNEYTF. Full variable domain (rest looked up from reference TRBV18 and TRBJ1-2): NAGVMQNPRHLVRRRGQEARLRCSPMKGHSHVYWYRQLPEEGLKFMVYLQKENIIDESGMPKERFSAEFPKEGPSILRIQQVVRGDSAAYFCASSPGLAGNEYTFGSGTRLTVV.